This TCR beta chain derives from a study of PD-L1 blockade in urothelial cancer. The wider study: Analysis of the blood was performed 3 weeks (second dose) and 6 weeks after treatment start.

The time point was: pretreatment peripheral blood. This CDR3 contains 14 residues. V was clipped by 5 bases and J by 8 bases; unmatched bases: 9. The germline gives CDR1 MNHEY, CDR2 SVGAGI. The data were produced by immunoSEQ multiplex PCR, yet TCRdb's version contains in-frame clones alone and is incomplete. The sample holds roughly 56,000 clones, 86% seen once. Sequencing used PBMCs, obtained around atezolizumab (anti-PD-L1) treatment. This rearrangement joins TRBV6-5 to TRBJ1-2, with 9 positions matching TRBD1. This TCR was recovered from a man aged 55-75 years with urothelial cancer. CDR3 sequence (DNA): TGTGCCAGCAGTCCCCGGACAGGGGATATCGGCTACACCTTC. Its translation is CASSPRTGDIGYTF.